This T cell receptor beta chain was captured in a study of T cell changes during pregnancy in multiple sclerosis. Profiled with immunoSEQ multiplex PCR; TCRdb holds only in-frame clones, not every one. The sample lists 65,000 to 75,000 clones, about 89% occurring once. V was shortened by 4 bases and J by 0 bases, with 6 bases between the two germline ends. From germline, CDR1 is SQVTM and CDR2 ANQGSEA. This CDR3 has 12 amino acids. This TCR was sampled from a female donor with multiple sclerosis, enrolled in a pregnancy study. The input for sequencing was peripheral blood, taken in the second trimester of pregnancy. V usage is TRBV29-1 and J usage is TRBJ1-1, with D unclear. The CDR3 sequence: CSVVVVNTEAFF. For the CDR3, the DNA is TGCAGCGTTGTCGTAGTGAACACTGAAGCTTTCTTT.